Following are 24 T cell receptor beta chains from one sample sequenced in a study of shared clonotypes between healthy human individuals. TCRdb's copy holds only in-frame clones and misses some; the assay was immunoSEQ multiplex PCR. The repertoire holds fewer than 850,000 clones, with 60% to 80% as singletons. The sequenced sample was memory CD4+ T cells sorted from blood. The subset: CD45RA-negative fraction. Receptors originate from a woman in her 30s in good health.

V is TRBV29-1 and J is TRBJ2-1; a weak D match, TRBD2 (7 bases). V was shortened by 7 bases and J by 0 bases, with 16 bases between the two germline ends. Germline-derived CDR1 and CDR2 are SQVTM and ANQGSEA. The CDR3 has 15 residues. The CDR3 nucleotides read TGCAGCGCCTTAGGGGAGGGGGGCTCCTACAATGAGCAGTTCTTC. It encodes CSALGEGGSYNEQFF.

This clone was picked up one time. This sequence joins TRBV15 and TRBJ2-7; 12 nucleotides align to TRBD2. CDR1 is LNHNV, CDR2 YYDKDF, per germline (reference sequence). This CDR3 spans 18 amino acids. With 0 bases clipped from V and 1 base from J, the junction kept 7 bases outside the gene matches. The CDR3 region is CATSREKWTSGKSYEQYF. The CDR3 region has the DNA TGTGCCACCAGCAGAGAAAAGTGGACTAGCGGGAAGTCCTACGAGCAGTACTTC. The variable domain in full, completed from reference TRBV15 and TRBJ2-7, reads DAMVIQNPRYQVTQFGKPVTLSCSQTLNHNVMYWYQQKSSQAPKLLFHYYDKDFNNEADTPDNFQSRRPNTSFCFLDIRSPGLGDTAMYLCATSREKWTSGKSYEQYFGPGTRLTVT.

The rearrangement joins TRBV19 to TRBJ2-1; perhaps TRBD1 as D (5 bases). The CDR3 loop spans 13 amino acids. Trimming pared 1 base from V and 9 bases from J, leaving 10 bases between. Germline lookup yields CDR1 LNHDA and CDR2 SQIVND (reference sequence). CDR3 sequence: CASSIVRTSEQFF. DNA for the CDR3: TGTGCCAGTAGTATAGTTAGGACAAGTGAGCAGTTCTTC.

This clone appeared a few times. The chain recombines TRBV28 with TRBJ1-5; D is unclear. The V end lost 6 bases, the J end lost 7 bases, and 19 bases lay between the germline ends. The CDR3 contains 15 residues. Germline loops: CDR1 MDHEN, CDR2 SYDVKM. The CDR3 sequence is CASRQAGGMRQPQHF. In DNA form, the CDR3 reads TGTGCCAGCAGGCAAGCAGGAGGGATGAGGCAGCCCCAGCATTTT.

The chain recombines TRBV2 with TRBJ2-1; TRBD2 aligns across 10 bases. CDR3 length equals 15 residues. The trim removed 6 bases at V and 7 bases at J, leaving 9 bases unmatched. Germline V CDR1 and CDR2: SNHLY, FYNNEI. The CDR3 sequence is CASSPLAGVLNEQFF. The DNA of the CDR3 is TGTGCCAGCAGCCCTCTAGCGGGAGTTCTAAATGAGCAGTTCTTC.

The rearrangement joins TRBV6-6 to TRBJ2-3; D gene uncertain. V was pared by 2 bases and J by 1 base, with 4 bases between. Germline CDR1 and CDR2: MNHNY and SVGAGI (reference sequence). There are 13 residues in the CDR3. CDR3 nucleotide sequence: TGTGCCAGCAGTTACGCTCGCACAGATACGCAGTATTTT. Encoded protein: CASSYARTDTQYF.

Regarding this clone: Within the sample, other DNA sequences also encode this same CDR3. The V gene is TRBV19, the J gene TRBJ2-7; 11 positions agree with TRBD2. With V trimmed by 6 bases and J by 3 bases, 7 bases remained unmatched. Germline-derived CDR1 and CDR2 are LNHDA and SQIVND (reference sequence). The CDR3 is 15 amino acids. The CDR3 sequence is CASSVSGRAGYEQYF. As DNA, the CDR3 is TGTGCCAGTAGCGTTAGCGGGAGGGCCGGCTACGAGCAGTACTTC.

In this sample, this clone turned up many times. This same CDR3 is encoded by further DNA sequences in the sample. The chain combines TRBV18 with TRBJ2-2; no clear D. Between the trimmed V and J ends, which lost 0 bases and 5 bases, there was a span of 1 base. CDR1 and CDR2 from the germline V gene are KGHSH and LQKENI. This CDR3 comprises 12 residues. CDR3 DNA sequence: TGTGCCAGCTCACCACCTACCGGGGAGCTGTTTTTT. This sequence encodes CASSPPTGELFF.

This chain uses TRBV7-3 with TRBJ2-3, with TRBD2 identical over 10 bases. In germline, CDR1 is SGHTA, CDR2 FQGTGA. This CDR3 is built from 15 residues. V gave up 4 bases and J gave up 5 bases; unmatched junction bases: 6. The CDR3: CASSSAGGPEDTQYF. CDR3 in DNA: TGTGCCAGCAGCTCAGCGGGAGGGCCGGAAGATACGCAGTATTTT.

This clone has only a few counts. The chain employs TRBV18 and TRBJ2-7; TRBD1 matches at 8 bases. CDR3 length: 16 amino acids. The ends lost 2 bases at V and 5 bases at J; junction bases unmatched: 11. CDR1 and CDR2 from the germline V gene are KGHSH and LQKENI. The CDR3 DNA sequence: TGTGCCAGCTCACCAGGCCAGGGGGCCCGAGGGGACGAGCAGTACTTC. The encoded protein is CASSPGQGARGDEQYF.

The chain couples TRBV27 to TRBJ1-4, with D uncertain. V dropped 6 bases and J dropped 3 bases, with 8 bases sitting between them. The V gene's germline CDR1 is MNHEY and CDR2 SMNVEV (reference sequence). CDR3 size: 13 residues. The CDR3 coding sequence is TGTGCCAGCAGCCGACGGGCTAATGAAAAACTGTTTTTT. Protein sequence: CASSRRANEKLFF.

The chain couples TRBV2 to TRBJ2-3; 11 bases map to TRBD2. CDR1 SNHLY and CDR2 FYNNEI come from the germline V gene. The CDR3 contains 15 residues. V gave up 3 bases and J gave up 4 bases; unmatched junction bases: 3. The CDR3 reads CASSDVAGGSDTQYF. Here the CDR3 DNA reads TGTGCCAGCAGTGACGTAGCGGGAGGGTCAGATACGCAGTATTTT.

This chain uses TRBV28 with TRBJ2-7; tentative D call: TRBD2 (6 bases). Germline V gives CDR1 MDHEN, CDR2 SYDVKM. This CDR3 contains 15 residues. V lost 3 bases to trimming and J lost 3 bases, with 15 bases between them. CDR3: CASSFPGDRFYEQYF. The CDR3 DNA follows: TGTGCCAGCAGTTTCCCGGGGGATCGGTTCTACGAGCAGTACTTC. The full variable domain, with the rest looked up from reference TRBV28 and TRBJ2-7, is DVKVTQSSRYLVKRTGEKVFLECVQDMDHENMFWYRQDPGLGLRLIYFSYDVKMKEKGDIPEGYSVSREKKERFSLILESASTNQTSMYLCASSFPGDRFYEQYFGPGTRLTVT.

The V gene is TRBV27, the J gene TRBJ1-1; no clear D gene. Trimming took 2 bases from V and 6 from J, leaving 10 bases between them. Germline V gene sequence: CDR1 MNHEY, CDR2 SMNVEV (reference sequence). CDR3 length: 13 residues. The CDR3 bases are TGTGCCAGCAGTTTAACCCCCATGGCTGAAGCTTTCTTT. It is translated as CASSLTPMAEAFF.

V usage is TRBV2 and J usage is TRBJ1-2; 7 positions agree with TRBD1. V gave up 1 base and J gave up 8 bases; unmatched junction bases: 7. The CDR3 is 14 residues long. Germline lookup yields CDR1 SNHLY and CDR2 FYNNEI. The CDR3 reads CASSEETGTGGYTF. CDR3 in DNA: TGTGCCAGCAGTGAAGAGACAGGGACGGGCGGCTACACCTTC.

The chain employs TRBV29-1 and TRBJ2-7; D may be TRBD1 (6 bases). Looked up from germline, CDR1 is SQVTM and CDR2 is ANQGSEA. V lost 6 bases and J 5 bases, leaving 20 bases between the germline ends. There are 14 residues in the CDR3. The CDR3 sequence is CSVGGRLGADEQYF. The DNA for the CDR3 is TGCAGCGTAGGGGGTCGGCTCGGTGCGGACGAGCAGTACTTC.

CDR3 coding DNA: TGTGCCAGCAGTTTTTTCGGACAGGGAGAAGGTCAGCCCCAGCATTTT. Translating gives CASSFFGQGEGQPQHF. This chain uses TRBV6-5 with TRBJ1-5; 8 nucleotides align to TRBD1. The CDR3 runs 16 residues. In germline, CDR1 is MNHEY, CDR2 SVGAGI. V trimming: 4 bases; J trimming: 6 bases; junction bases outside the gene matches: 11.

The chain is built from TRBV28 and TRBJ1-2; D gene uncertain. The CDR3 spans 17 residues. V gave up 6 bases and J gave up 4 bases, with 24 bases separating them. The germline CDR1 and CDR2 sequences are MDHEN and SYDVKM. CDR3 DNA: TGTGCCAGCAGCCGACCCCCAGGCGATGGTGGCGGCTATGGCTACACCTTC. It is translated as CASSRPPGDGGGYGYTF.

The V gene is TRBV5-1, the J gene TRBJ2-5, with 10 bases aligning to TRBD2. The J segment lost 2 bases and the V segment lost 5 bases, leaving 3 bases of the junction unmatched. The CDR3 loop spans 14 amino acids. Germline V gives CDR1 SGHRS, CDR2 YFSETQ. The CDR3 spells CASRPLAGQETQYF. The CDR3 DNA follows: TGCGCCAGCAGACCACTAGCGGGACAAGAGACCCAGTACTTC. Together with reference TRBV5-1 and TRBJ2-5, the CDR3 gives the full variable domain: KAGVTQTPRYLIKTRGQQVTLSCSPISGHRSVSWYQQTPGQGLQFLFEYFSETQRNKGNFPGRFSGRQFSNSRSEMNVSTLELGDSALYLCASRPLAGQETQYFGPGTRLLVL.

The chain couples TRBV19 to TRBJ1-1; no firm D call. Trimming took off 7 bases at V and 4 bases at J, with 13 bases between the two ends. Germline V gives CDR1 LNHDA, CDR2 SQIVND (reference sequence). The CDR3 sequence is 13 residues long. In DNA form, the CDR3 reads TGTGCCAGTACCACCGACCGGGGCACTGAAGCTTTCTTT. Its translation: CASTTDRGTEAFF.

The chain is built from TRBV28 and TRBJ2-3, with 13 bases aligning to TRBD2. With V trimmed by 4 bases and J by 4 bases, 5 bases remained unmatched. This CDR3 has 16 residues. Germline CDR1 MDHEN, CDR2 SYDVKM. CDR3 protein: CASSSGTSGNPDTQYF. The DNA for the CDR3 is TGTGCCAGCAGTTCTGGGACTAGCGGGAATCCAGATACGCAGTATTTT.

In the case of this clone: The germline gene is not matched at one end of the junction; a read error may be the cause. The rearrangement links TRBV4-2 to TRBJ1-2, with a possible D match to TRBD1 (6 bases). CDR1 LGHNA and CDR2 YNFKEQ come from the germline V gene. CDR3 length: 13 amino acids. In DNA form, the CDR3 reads TGTGCCAGCATCCAAAGTCGGGGGCTTGGCTACACCTTC. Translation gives CASIQSRGLGYTF.

This chain's CDR3 is CASSTSHRHLNTEAFF. CDR3 in DNA: TGTGCCAGCAGCACCTCCCACAGACACCTGAACACTGAAGCTTTCTTT. V and J are TRBV5-4 and TRBJ1-1; no clear D gene. This CDR3 is built from 16 residues. Between the trimmed V and J ends, which lost 4 bases and 0 bases, there was a span of 16 bases. Germline values: CDR1 SGHNT, CDR2 YYREEE (reference sequence).

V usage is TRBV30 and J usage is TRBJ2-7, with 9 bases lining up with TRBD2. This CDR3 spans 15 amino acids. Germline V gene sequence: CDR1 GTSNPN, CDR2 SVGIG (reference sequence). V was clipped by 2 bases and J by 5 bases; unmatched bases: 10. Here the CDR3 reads CAWSRLADALNEQYF. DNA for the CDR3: TGTGCCTGGAGTCGACTAGCGGACGCCCTGAACGAGCAGTACTTC.